This is a list of T cell receptor beta chains from one sample in a study of blood T cells in healthy people across ages. Each CDR3 protein is one row after TCRdb ran MiXCR on the 5' RACE reads. This table holds 750,000 to 950,000 distinct CDR3 sequences, approximately 55% found once. Sequencing was performed on blood. All receptors derive from an elderly man in good health. The CDR3 runs from the conserved cysteine through the conserved F or W. A D gene is named only where the DNA matches it firmly.

CDR3	J	D	V
CASTKSGGRTLSSYEQYF	TRBJ2-7	TRBD2	TRBV6-1
CSARDRRVFITEAFF	TRBJ1-1	TRBD1	TRBV20-1
CASSYSSGGQPQHF	TRBJ1-5	-	TRBV6-6
CASSLGGSTPAKNIQYF	TRBJ2-4	-	TRBV11-3
CASTREGTAKETQYF	TRBJ2-5	-	TRBV2
CASSFTGGGQPQHF	TRBJ1-5	TRBD1	TRBV12-3/TRBV12-4
CASSYFPTGTNEKLLF	TRBJ1-4	-	TRBV6-6
CASSLGGPGGYTF	TRBJ1-2	-	TRBV5-1
CASSVGELAGGRQETQYF	TRBJ2-5	TRBD2	TRBV9
CASSEGTGLGYTF	TRBJ1-2	TRBD1	TRBV6-1
CASSPRTGGAPLHF	TRBJ1-6	TRBD1	TRBV27
CASSPPGTPYEQYF	-	-	TRBV18
CASSQEGRENAEKLFF	TRBJ1-4	-	TRBV4-2
CASSFERTDTQYF	TRBJ2-3	-	TRBV12-3/TRBV12-4
CASSSMRGRANVLTF	TRBJ2-6	TRBD1	TRBV9
CASTQGIASQKLFF	TRBJ1-4	-	TRBV7-2
CASSVGVGVETQYF	TRBJ2-5	-	TRBV9
CASRIAGHPYEQYF	TRBJ2-7	-	TRBV11-2
CASSDLPGTRNTGELFF	TRBJ2-2	TRBD2	TRBV9
CASSLRGGRILAKNIQYF	TRBJ2-4	-	TRBV12-3/TRBV12-4
CSARDLASGRFSYNEQFF	TRBJ2-1	TRBD2	TRBV20-1
CASSLSNGSPYEQYF	-	-	TRBV11-1
CASSFRQFYEQYF	TRBJ2-7	-	TRBV12-3/TRBV12-4
CASSLFPGAPYNEQFF	TRBJ2-1	-	TRBV5-1
CASSQKRNSYEQYF	TRBJ2-7	-	TRBV3-1
CASSRWTGEETQYF	TRBJ2-5	TRBD1	TRBV14
CSAPRSGVEQFF	TRBJ2-1	-	TRBV20-1
CSAESTRVAGNEQFF	TRBJ2-1	-	TRBV20-1
CASSLTSGRASYNEQFF	TRBJ2-1	TRBD2	TRBV7-2
CASSPPTSGRARRYAYF	TRBJ2-3	TRBD2	TRBV4-1
CASSPPDRGRSYEQYF	TRBJ2-7	TRBD1	TRBV4-1
CASSKDLASSSYNEQFF	TRBJ2-1	-	TRBV2
CAISIAAGSTDTQYF	TRBJ2-3	-	TRBV10-3
CASKGLGSYNEQYF	-	TRBD2	TRBV6-1
CASSLARQGDKNIQYF	TRBJ2-4	TRBD1	TRBV5-1
CASSTRENSPLHF	TRBJ1-6	-	TRBV5-1
CASTRTSGYNEQFF	TRBJ2-1	TRBD2	TRBV12-3/TRBV12-4
CASSQEGANVLTF	TRBJ2-6	-	TRBV3-1
CASSSRRTSSYNEQFF	TRBJ2-1	TRBD2	TRBV11-2